This TCR beta chain was recovered during a study of a mutant IDH1 vaccine in newly diagnosed glioma. Whole-study context: Males made up 62.5% and females roughly 38% of treated patients, whose mean age was about 40 years.

This CDR3 has 16 residues. V lost 0 bases and J lost 4; bases outside the gene matches: 6. In germline, CDR1 is SGHRS, CDR2 YFSETQ. The table lists this clone with a few counts. The antigen is undetermined. As for time point: week 23, last vaccination. In every dose of vaccine, 300 ug of mutant IDH1 20-mer peptide was given alongside topical imiquimod. The data were produced by immunoSEQ multiplex PCR, yet TCRdb's version contains in-frame clones alone and is incomplete. This table has over 35,000 clones, 70% to 85% appearing once. This TCR derives from a woman younger than 30 with glioma. Some clones in this sample may be carry-over from other donors' samples. Specimen: PBMCs, collected from a glioma patient whose treatment included an IDH1 peptide vaccine. The chain is built from TRBV5-1 and TRBJ2-5; 10 bases are shared with TRBD1. The CDR3 protein is CASSLAKGQGPETQYF. For the CDR3, the DNA is TGCGCCAGCAGCTTGGCCAAGGGACAGGGGCCAGAGACCCAGTACTTC.